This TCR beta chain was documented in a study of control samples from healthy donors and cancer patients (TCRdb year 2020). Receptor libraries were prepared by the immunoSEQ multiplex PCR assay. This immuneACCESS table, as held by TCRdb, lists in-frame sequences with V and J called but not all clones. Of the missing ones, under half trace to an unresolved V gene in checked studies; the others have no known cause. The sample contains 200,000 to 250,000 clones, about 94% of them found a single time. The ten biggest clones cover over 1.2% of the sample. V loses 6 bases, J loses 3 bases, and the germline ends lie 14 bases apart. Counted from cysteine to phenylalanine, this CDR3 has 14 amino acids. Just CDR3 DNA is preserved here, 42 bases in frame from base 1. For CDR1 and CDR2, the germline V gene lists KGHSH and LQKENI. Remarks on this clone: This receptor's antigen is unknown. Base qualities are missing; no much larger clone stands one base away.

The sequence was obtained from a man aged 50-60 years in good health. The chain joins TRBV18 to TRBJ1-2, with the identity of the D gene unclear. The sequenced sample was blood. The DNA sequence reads TGTGCCAGCTCTCCGGGGAGGGTCGACTATGGCTACACCTTC. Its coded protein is CASSPGRVDYGYTF.